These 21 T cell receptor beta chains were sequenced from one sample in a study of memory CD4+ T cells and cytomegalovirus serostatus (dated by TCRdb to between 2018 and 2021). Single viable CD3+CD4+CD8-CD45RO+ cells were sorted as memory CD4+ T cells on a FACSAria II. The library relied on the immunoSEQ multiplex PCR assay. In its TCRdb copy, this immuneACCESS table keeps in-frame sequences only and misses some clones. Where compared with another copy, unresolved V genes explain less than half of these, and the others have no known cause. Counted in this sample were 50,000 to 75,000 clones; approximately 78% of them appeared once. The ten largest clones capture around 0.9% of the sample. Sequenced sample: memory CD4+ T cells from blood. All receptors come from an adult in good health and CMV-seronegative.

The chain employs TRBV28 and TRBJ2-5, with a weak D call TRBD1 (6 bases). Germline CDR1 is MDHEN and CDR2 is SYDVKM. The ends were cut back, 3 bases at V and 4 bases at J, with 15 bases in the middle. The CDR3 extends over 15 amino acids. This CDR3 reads CASSLAGRGTETQYF. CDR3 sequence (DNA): TGTGCCAGCAGTTTGGCGGGCAGGGGTACAGAGACCCAGTACTTC.

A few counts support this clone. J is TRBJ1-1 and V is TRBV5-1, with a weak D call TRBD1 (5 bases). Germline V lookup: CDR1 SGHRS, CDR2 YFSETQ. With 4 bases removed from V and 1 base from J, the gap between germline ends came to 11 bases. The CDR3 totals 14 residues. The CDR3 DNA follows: TGCGCCAGCAGCCCGATGGGGGGGAACACTGAAGCTTTCTTT. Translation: CASSPMGGNTEAFF.

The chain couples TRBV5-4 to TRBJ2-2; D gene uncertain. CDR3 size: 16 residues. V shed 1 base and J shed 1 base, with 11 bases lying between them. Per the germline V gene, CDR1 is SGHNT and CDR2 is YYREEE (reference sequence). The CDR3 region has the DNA TGTGCCAGCAGCTTGTGGTCGGTTGGGAACACCGGGGAGCTGTTTTTT. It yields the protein CASSLWSVGNTGELFF.

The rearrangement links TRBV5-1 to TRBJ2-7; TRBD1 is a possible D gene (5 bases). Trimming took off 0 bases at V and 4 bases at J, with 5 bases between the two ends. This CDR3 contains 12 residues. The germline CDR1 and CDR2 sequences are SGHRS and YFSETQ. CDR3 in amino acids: CASSLDRYEQYF. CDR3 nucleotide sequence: TGCGCCAGCAGCTTGGACAGGTACGAGCAGTACTTC.

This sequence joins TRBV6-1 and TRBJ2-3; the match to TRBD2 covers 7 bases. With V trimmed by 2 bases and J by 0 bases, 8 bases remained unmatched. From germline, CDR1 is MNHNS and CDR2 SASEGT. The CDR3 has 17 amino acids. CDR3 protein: CASSELGGIYSTDTQYF. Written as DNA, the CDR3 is TGTGCCAGCAGTGAATTGGGGGGGATATATAGCACAGATACGCAGTATTTT.

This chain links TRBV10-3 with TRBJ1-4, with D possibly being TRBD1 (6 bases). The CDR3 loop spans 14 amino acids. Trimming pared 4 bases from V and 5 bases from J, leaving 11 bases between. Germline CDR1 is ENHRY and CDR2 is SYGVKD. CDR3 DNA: TGTGCCATCAGTGTAGGGGGGGAAAATGAAAAACTGTTTTTT. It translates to CAISVGGENEKLFF.

CDR3 region: CASSFDRDSYNEQFF. CDR3 nucleotides: TGTGCCAGCAGCTTCGACAGGGACTCCTACAATGAGCAGTTCTTC. The V call is TRBV5-6, the J call TRBJ2-1; 7 positions agree with TRBD1. From germline, CDR1 is SGHDT and CDR2 YYEEEE. CDR3 length: 15 residues. The V and J ends lost 2 bases and 0 bases, in that order; junction bases with no gene match: 2.

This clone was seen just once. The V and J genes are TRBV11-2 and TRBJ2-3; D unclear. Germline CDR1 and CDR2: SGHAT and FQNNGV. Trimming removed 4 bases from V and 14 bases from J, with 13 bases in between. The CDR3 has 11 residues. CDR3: CASSYSFLRYF. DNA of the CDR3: TGTGCCAGCAGCTACTCGTTTCTCAGGTATTTT.

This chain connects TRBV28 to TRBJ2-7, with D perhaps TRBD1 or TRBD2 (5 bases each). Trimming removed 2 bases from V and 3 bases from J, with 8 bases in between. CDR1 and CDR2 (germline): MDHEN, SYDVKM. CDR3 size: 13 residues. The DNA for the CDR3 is TGTGCCAGCAGTTTAGGGGGAATCTACGAGCAGTACTTC. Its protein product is CASSLGGIYEQYF.

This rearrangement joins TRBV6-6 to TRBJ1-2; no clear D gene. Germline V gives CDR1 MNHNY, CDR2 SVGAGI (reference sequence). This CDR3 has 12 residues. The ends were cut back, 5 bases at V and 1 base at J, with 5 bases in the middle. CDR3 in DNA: TGTGCCAGCAGTCCCGATAACTATGGCTACACCTTC. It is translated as CASSPDNYGYTF.

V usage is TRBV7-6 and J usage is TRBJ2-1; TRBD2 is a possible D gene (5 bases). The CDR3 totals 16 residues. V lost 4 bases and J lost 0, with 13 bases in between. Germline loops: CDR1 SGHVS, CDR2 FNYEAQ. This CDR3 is CASSSIRGSSYNEQFF. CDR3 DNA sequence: TGTGCCAGCAGCTCCATTCGAGGGAGCTCCTACAATGAGCAGTTCTTC.

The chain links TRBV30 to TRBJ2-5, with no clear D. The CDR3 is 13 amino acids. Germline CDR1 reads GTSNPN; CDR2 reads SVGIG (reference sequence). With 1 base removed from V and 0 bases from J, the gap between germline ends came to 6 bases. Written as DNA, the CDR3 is TGTGCCTGGAGTGGGCAGTACCAAGAGACCCAGTACTTC. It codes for CAWSGQYQETQYF.

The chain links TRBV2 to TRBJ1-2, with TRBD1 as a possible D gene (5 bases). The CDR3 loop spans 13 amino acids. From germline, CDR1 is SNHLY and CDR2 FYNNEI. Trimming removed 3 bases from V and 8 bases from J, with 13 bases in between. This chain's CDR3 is CASSDQGKYGYTF. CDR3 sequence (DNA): TGTGCCAGCAGTGATCAGGGAAAGTACGGCTACACCTTC.

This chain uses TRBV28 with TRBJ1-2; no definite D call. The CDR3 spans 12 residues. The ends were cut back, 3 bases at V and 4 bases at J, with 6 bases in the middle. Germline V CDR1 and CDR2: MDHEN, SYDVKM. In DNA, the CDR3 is TGTGCCAGCAGTTTCTGGACCTATGGCTACACCTTC. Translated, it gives CASSFWTYGYTF.

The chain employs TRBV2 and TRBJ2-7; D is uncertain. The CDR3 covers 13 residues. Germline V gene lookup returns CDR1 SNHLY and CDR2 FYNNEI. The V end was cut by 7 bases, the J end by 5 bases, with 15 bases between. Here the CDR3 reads CASNPGLGHEQYF. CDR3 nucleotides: TGTGCCAGCAACCCGGGTCTGGGCCACGAGCAGTACTTC. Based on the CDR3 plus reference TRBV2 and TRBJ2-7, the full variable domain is EPEVTQTPSHQVTQMGQEVILRCVPISNHLYFYWYRQILGQKVEFLVSFYNNEISEKSEIFDDQFSVERPDGSNFTLKIRSTKLEDSAMYFCASNPGLGHEQYFGPGTRLTVT.

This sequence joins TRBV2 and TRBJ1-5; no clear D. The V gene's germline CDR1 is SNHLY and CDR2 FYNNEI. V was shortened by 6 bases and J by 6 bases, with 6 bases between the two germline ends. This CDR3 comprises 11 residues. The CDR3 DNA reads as TGTGCCAGCAGCCTCGGTCAGCCCCAGCATTTT. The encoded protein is CASSLGQPQHF.

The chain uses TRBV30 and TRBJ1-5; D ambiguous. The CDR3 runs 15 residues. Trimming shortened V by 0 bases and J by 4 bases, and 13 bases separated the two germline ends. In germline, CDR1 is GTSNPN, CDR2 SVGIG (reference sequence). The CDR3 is CAWSVAPRRNQPQHF. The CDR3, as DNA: TGTGCCTGGAGTGTAGCGCCGAGACGGAATCAGCCCCAGCATTTT.

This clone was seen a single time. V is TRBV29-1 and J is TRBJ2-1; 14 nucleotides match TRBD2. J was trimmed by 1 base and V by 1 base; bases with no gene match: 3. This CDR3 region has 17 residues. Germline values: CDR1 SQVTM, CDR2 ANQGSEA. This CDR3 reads CSVEGGTSGRSYNEQFF. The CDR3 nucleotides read TGCAGCGTTGAAGGAGGGACTAGCGGGAGATCCTACAATGAGCAGTTCTTC.

The CDR3 is CASSDQYTDTQYF. The CDR3 DNA reads as TGTGCCAGCAGTGATCAGTACACAGATACGCAGTATTTT. The chain couples TRBV6-1 to TRBJ2-3, with no clear D. The germline gives CDR1 MNHNS, CDR2 SASEGT. The CDR3 has 13 residues. Trimming stripped 3 bases from V and 2 bases from J, with 6 bases between.

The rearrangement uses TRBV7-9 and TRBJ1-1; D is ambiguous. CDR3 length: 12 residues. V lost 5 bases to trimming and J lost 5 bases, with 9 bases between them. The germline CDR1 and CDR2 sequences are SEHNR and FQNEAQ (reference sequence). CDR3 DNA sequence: TGTGCCAGCAGCCCCCCCAGGACTGAAGCTTTCTTT. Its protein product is CASSPPRTEAFF. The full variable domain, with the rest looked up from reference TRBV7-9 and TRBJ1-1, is DTGVSQNPRHKITKRGQNVTFRCDPISEHNRLYWYRQTLGQGPEFLTYFQNEAQLEKSRLLSDRFSAERPKGSFSTLEIQRTEQGDSAMYLCASSPPRTEAFFGQGTRLTVV.

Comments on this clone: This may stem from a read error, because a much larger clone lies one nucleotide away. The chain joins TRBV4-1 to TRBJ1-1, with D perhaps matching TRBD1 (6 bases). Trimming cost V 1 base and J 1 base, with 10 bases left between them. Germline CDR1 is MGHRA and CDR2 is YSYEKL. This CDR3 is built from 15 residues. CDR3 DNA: TGCGCCAGCAGCCAAGCCGAGACAGGGAACACTGAAGCTTTCTTT. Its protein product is CASSQAETGNTEAFF.